What follows are 16 T cell receptor beta chains derived from one specimen sequenced in a study of type 1 and type 2 diabetes patients. Amplification started from genomic DNA. The TCR beta CDR3 region was amplified using 30 forward and 13 reverse primers. TCRdb ran MiXCR on the multiplex PCR reads and lists one entry per CDR3 protein. Among fewer than 300,000 distinct CDR3 sequences listed, roughly 50% were seen once. Sequenced input: peripheral blood mononuclear cells (PBMCs). The source of these receptors is a man aged 18 to 30 with type 2 diabetes.

This clonotype has only one observation. The chain joins TRBV6-6 to TRBJ2-7, with D tentatively TRBD2 (6 bases). V lost 2 bases, J lost 4 bases, and 24 bases lay in between. Germline V CDR1 and CDR2: MNHNY, SVGAGI (reference sequence). The CDR3 spans 18 residues. CDR3 nucleotides: TGTGCCAGCAGTTACCCTGACGGAGGGAGCGGTGCCCCATACGAGCAGTACTTC. Its protein is CASSYPDGGSGAPYEQYF.

This clonotype came up many times. The CDR3 DNA reads TGCAGCGTTGGCCAGATGAACACTGAAGCTTTCTTT. Encoded protein: CSVGQMNTEAFF. The rearrangement uses TRBV29-1 and TRBJ1-1; D call uncertain. The CDR3 is 12 amino acids. V lost 4 bases to trimming and J lost 0 bases, with 6 bases between them. Germline CDR1 SQVTM, CDR2 ANQGSEA.

The gene calls are TRBV7-2 and TRBJ1-1; D not resolved. V dropped 3 bases and J dropped 7 bases, with 9 bases sitting between them. Germline CDR1 and CDR2: SGHTA and FQGNSA. This CDR3 spans 12 amino acids. The CDR3 here is CASSFEVFEAFF. The CDR3 DNA reads TGTGCCAGCAGCTTTGAGGTTTTTGAAGCTTTCTTT.

The V and J genes are TRBV9 and TRBJ2-3, with 11 nucleotides matching TRBD2. This CDR3 has 16 amino acids. Germline CDR1 SGDLS, CDR2 YYNGEE. V dropped 2 bases and J dropped 6; count of bases not matched to a gene: 8. In nucleotides, the CDR3 is TGTGCCAGCAGCGTCCCTTTAGCGGGAGGGCCTGATACGCAGTATTTT. Protein sequence: CASSVPLAGGPDTQYF.

This clonotype was observed many times. V is TRBV7-2 and J is TRBJ2-2, with D hard to call. Trimming pared 0 bases from V and 4 bases from J, leaving 3 bases between. The CDR3 is made up of 13 amino acids. The germline V gene has CDR1 SGHTA and CDR2 FQGNSA. The CDR3 DNA follows: TGTGCCAGCAGCTTAGCGATCACCGGGGAGCTGTTTTTT. This codes for CASSLAITGELFF. Variable domain in full (rest from reference TRBV7-2 and TRBJ2-2): GAGVSQSPSNKVTEKGKDVELRCDPISGHTALYWYRQSLGQGLEFLIYFQGNSAPDKSGLPSDRFSAERTGGSVSTLTIQRTQQEDSAVYLCASSLAITGELFFGEGSRLTVL.

The genes are TRBV13 and TRBJ2-7; no reliable D call. The CDR3 has 13 amino acids. In germline, CDR1 is PRHDT, CDR2 FYEKMQ (reference sequence). V was clipped by 2 bases and J by 1 base, with 6 bases between them. The CDR3 DNA reads as TGTGCCAGCAGCTTACGCCAATCCTACGAGCAGTACTTC. Its protein is CASSLRQSYEQYF.

The J gene is TRBJ2-5, the V gene TRBV10-1; TRBD2 is a possible D gene (5 bases). The CDR3 is 16 residues long. The germline V and J ends were trimmed by 3 bases and 5 bases, with 19 bases remaining between them. Looked up from germline, CDR1 is WNHNN and CDR2 is SYGVQD (reference sequence). CDR3 loop: CASSEAAGSLGETQYF. CDR3 sequence (DNA): TGCGCCAGCAGTGAAGCGGCGGGCAGCCTGGGGGAGACCCAGTACTTC.

In its sample, this clonotype was seen a few times. V usage is TRBV7-9 and J usage is TRBJ1-6; D ambiguous. The V and J ends lost 5 bases and 9 bases respectively, with 11 bases between them. Per the germline V gene, CDR1 is SEHNR and CDR2 is FQNEAQ (reference sequence). The CDR3 runs to 13 residues. The CDR3 reads CASSRRESSPLHF. CDR3 sequence (DNA): TGTGCCAGCAGCCGGCGGGAGAGTTCACCCCTCCACTTT.

In this sample, this clonotype turned up a few times. The rearrangement joins TRBV27 to TRBJ2-7; 9 bases line up with TRBD2. This CDR3 contains 15 residues. The germline V gene encodes CDR1 MNHEY and CDR2 SMNVEV (reference sequence). Losses at the gene ends were 8 bases for V and 4 bases for J; bases not matched to a gene: 12. CDR3 loop: CASRIAGVGTYEQYF. The CDR3 bases are TGTGCCAGCCGGATAGCGGGAGTGGGTACGTACGAGCAGTACTTC.

The chain has TRBV20-1 and TRBJ2-7; D is possibly TRBD2 (5 bases). The CDR3 totals 15 residues. The V end lost 6 bases, the J end lost 5 bases, and 23 bases lay between the germline ends. CDR1 DFQATT and CDR2 SNEGSKA come from the germline V gene (reference sequence). The CDR3 protein is CSAPSAAGFSDEQYF. CDR3 nucleotide sequence: TGCAGTGCCCCATCCGCCGCGGGTTTTTCAGACGAGCAGTACTTC.

This clonotype showed up just a few times. The rearrangement links TRBV20-1 to TRBJ1-2; D unclear. The germline V and J ends were trimmed by 3 bases and 4 bases, with 12 bases remaining between them. CDR1 DFQATT and CDR2 SNEGSKA come from the germline V gene (reference sequence). The CDR3 sequence is 13 residues long. CDR3 nucleotides: TGCAGTGCTAGCTTGTCGAGGGTCTATGGCTACACCTTC. This gives the protein CSASLSRVYGYTF.

The chain uses TRBV30 and TRBJ2-1; D gene uncertain. The V gene lost 0 bases and the J gene lost 0 bases, with 9 bases spanning the gap. CDR1 is GTSNPN, CDR2 SVGIG, per germline (reference sequence). The CDR3 has 15 residues. The CDR3 region has the DNA TGTGCCTGGAGTGTAGCCAGGAGCTCCTACAATGAGCAGTTCTTC. It is translated as CAWSVARSSYNEQFF.

This clonotype appeared many times. The chain joins TRBV19 to TRBJ1-1; D call uncertain. Germline loops: CDR1 LNHDA, CDR2 SQIVND (reference sequence). The V end lost 6 bases, the J end lost 2 bases, and 13 bases lay between the germline ends. There are 14 residues in the CDR3. CDR3 coding DNA: TGTGCCAGTAGCCCCCTTCGCGTAAACACTGAAGCTTTCTTT. This translates into CASSPLRVNTEAFF.

The genes are TRBV30 and TRBJ2-1; D is uncertain. CDR1 and CDR2 from the germline V gene are GTSNPN and SVGIG (reference sequence). This CDR3 spans 16 amino acids. V was clipped by 2 bases and J by 2 bases, with 16 bases between them. The CDR3 region has the DNA TGTGCCTGGAGTCTCGTGGGGTCTAGTACCTACAATGAGCAGTTCTTC. Translated, it gives CAWSLVGSSTYNEQFF.

This clonotype was seen a few times. This chain connects TRBV28 to TRBJ1-4; tentative D call: TRBD1 (5 bases). The CDR3 length is 14 residues. V dropped 3 bases and J dropped 7 bases, with 12 bases sitting between them. Germline V gene lookup returns CDR1 MDHEN and CDR2 SYDVKM. CDR3 in DNA: TGTGCCAGCAGTTTCCCCCAGGGCAGTGAAAAACTGTTTTTT. Encoded protein: CASSFPQGSEKLFF.

This chain links TRBV20-1 with TRBJ1-6, with 9 bases matching TRBD1. Germline V gene data show CDR1 as DFQATT and CDR2 as SNEGSKA (reference sequence). CDR3 size: 20 residues. Trimming cost V 7 bases and J 6 bases; bases outside gene matches: 25. CDR3 residues: CSVLKHAGTGLSLGNSPLHF. The CDR3 nucleotides read TGCAGTGTCTTAAAACACGCCGGGACAGGGTTGAGCTTGGGTAATTCACCCCTCCACTTT.